This is a list of T cell receptor beta chains from one sample in a study of shared clonotypes between healthy human individuals. Generated by immunoSEQ multiplex PCR, the TCRdb table keeps only in-frame clones and is missing some. Counted here are around 2,000,000 clones, around 95% occurring once; the ten biggest clones make up under 0.15%. Material: naive CD4+ T cells sorted from blood. All receptors derive from a man between 18 and 35 years old in good health. Each CDR3 is given with its conserved first and last residue. The D gene is left open where the match is weak. The size field is filled for only some rows; it gives once, few, many or a size class.

14 - TRBJ2-2 - TRBV28 CASSLLSGTGELFF TGTGCCAGCAGTTTATTGTCGGGTACCGGGGAGCTGTTTTTT
13 - TRBJ1-1 - TRBV7-2 CASSLEANTEAFF TGTGCCAGCAGCTTAGAGGCTAACACTGAAGCTTTCTTT
14 - TRBJ1-1 - TRBV18 CASSPSAGNTEAFF TGTGCCAGCTCACCCTCCGCCGGGAACACTGAAGCTTTCTTT
13 - TRBJ2-7 TRBD2 TRBV7-9 CASSSGGGNEQYF TGTGCCAGCAGCTCCGGGGGAGGGAACGAGCAGTACTTC
12 - TRBJ2-5 - TRBV30 CAWSPGRETQYF TGTGCCTGGAGCCCAGGGCGGGAGACCCAGTACTTC
11 - TRBJ1-2 TRBD1 TRBV30 CAWRTGPGYTF TGTGCCTGGAGGACAGGGCCAGGCTACACCTTC
15 - TRBJ2-1 TRBD2 TRBV11-2 CASSLAGGWYNEQFF TGTGCCAGCAGCTTAGCGGGAGGATGGTACAATGAGCAGTTCTTC
12 - TRBJ2-2 - TRBV14 CASSQDTGELFF TGTGCCAGCAGCCAAGACACCGGGGAGCTGTTTTTT
13 - TRBJ1-2 - TRBV28 CASSLLSQAGYTF TGTGCCAGCAGTTTATTGAGCCAGGCTGGCTACACCTTC
15 once TRBJ2-1 TRBD2 TRBV6-1 CASSETSGGYNEQFF TGTGCCAGCAGTGAGACTAGCGGGGGGTACAATGAGCAGTTCTTC
16 once TRBJ1-6 TRBD1 TRBV27 CASRTTLRDRVSPLHF TGTGCCAGCAGAACCACCCTCCGAGACAGGGTTTCACCCCTCCACTTT